The rows below give T cell receptor beta chains drawn from one sample of a study of patients and donors after allogeneic stem cell transplantation. Each CDR3 protein is one row after TCRdb ran MiXCR on the RT-PCR reads. This sample has 920,000 or so distinct CDR3 sequences, with over 15% found just once. Sample: blood, either unsorted or a sorted T cell fraction (not recorded which). These receptors were collected from a human donor who was either an allogeneic HSCT recipient or a stem cell or donor lymphocyte infusion donor (not recorded which). It is not recorded whose cells these are; they may come from a transplant donor. CDR3s include the opening cysteine and the closing phenylalanine or tryptophan. The D gene is left open where the match is weak. Rows give clone size only sometimes, using once, few, many, or a class for an expanded clone.

j_call d_call clone_size v_call cdr3_aa cdr3_nt
TRBJ1-2 - - TRBV2 CASSNQKTSYGYTF TGTGCCAGCAGTAACCAAAAGACATCTTATGGCTACACCTTC
TRBJ1-1 TRBD1 few TRBV20-1 CSAPRQGHTEAFF TGCAGTGCTCCCCGACAGGGACACACTGAAGCTTTCTTT
TRBJ1-3 - - TRBV20-1 CSASFNIPGNTIYF TGCAGTGCTAGTTTCAACATCCCTGGAAACACCATATATTTT
TRBJ2-1 - - TRBV24-1 CATSDLKGSYNEQFF TGTGCCACCAGTGATTTAAAGGGGTCCTACAATGAGCAGTTCTTC
TRBJ2-5 - few TRBV7-9 CASSLGHTYQETQYF TGTGCCAGCAGCTTGGGACACACGTACCAAGAGACCCAGTACTTC
TRBJ2-1 TRBD2 - TRBV30 CAWSTRGAGGSEQFF TGTGCCTGGAGTACGAGGGGGGCGGGAGGGAGTGAGCAGTTCTTC
TRBJ2-2 - - TRBV20-1 CSAEHSGGPLRAGELFF -
TRBJ2-2 TRBD1 - TRBV9 CASSVRTGEAGELFF TGTGCCAGCAGCGTCAGGACAGGGGAGGCCGGGGAGCTGTTTTTT
TRBJ1-2 - few TRBV6-4 CASRMGRNYGYTF TGTGCCAGCAGGATGGGACGAAACTATGGCTACACCTTC
TRBJ2-7 TRBD2 - TRBV3-1 CASSPITSASSYEQYF TGTGCCAGCAGCCCAATTACTAGCGCGAGCTCCTACGAGCAGTACTTC
TRBJ2-7 - - TRBV6-5 CASSYISSRGPGYEQYF TGTGCCAGCAGTTACATTTCCTCCCGGGGACCAGGCTACGAGCAGTACTTC
TRBJ2-5 - - TRBV29-1 CSVSTAFLETQYF TGCAGCGTATCGACAGCCTTTTTGGAGACCCAGTACTTC
TRBJ2-1 TRBD2 - TRBV10-2 CASILAGARNEQFF TGCGCCAGCATACTAGCGGGAGCTCGGAATGAGCAGTTCTTC
TRBJ1-2 - - TRBV6-1 CASSHPQELNYGYTF TGTGCCAGCAGTCACCCGCAGGAATTAAACTATGGCTACACCTTC
TRBJ2-7 TRBD2 few TRBV27 CASSSSGGLGEQYF TGTGCCAGCAGTTCCAGCGGGGGCCTAGGGGAGCAGTACTTC
TRBJ1-1 - few TRBV6-1 CASSPPPPRTEAFF TGTGCCAGCAGTCCGCCCCCGCCGCGGACTGAAGCTTTCTTT
TRBJ1-2 - - TRBV7-6 CASSLGKGRDYGYTF TGTGCCAGCAGCTTAGGGAAGGGTCGAGACTATGGCTACACCTTC
TRBJ2-3 TRBD1 few TRBV7-2 CASSFGAGGEDTQYF TGTGCCAGCAGCTTTGGGGCAGGGGGTGAAGATACGCAGTATTTT
TRBJ2-3 TRBD2 - TRBV7-3 CASSLLERTSLPDTQYF TGTGCCAGCAGCCTTCTTGAGCGGACTAGCCTCCCAGATACGCAGTATTTT
TRBJ2-5 - - TRBV5-6 CASSPIGRETQYF TGTGCCAGCAGCCCTATTGGGAGGGAGACCCAGTACTTC
TRBJ1-5 - few TRBV3-1 CASSQDGGEGQPQHF TGTGCCAGCAGCCAAGACGGGGGGGAGGGTCAGCCCCAGCATTTT
TRBJ2-1 - few TRBV7-3 CASSPRSRRDEQFF TGTGCCAGCAGCCCTAGGAGTCGAAGAGATGAGCAGTTCTTC
TRBJ2-2 - few TRBV5-1 CASSLEPMGDTGELFF TGCGCCAGCAGCTTGGAACCTATGGGGGACACCGGGGAGCTGTTTTTT
TRBJ2-7 - - TRBV3-1 CASSRPMWYGYEQYF TGTGCCAGCAGCCGCCCCATGTGGTACGGATACGAGCAGTACTTC
TRBJ1-1 - few TRBV19 CASSFAGLSTEAFF TGTGCCAGTAGTTTCGCCGGGTTGAGCACTGAAGCTTTCTTT
TRBJ2-7 - few TRBV9 CASSVAEGGYEQYF TGTGCCAGCAGCGTAGCCGAGGGAGGCTACGAGCAGTACTTC
TRBJ1-5 - few TRBV24-1 CATSDHAEAGQPQHF TGTGCCACCAGTGATCACGCCGAGGCGGGTCAGCCCCAGCATTTT
TRBJ2-2 - few TRBV11-2 CASSSWGVVTGELFF TGTGCCAGCAGCTCCTGGGGGGTTGTCACCGGGGAGCTGTTTTTT
TRBJ2-7 - - TRBV6-5 CASSYSAGDSYEQYF TGTGCCAGCAGTTACTCGGCAGGGGACTCCTACGAGCAGTACTTC
TRBJ2-7 - - TRBV7-2 CASSPTRREQYF TGTGCCAGCAGCCCAACCCGGAGGGAGCAGTACTTC
TRBJ2-7 TRBD2 few TRBV7-2 CASSLTSGGAHEQYF TGTGCCAGCAGCCTAACTAGCGGGGGGGCCCACGAGCAGTACTTC
TRBJ2-3 TRBD2 - TRBV3-1 CASSQDSGRAGTQYF TGTGCCAGCAGCCAAGATAGCGGGAGGGCCGGTACGCAGTATTTT
TRBJ2-2 - - TRBV5-4 CASRLSHGRGNTGELFF TGTGCCAGCAGGTTGTCTCACGGACGGGGAAACACCGGGGAGCTGTTTTTT
TRBJ2-6 - few TRBV4-2 CASSADIPSGANVLTF TGTGCCAGCAGCGCCGACATTCCCTCTGGGGCCAACGTCCTGACTTTC
TRBJ2-5 TRBD2 few TRBV4-2 CASSQDTSGGAQETQYF TGTGCCAGCAGCCAGGATACTAGCGGGGGGGCCCAAGAGACCCAGTACTTC
TRBJ2-7 TRBD2 few TRBV20-1 CSASGDTSGSTYEQYF TGCAGTGCGAGCGGGGATACTAGCGGGTCCACCTACGAGCAGTACTTC
TRBJ1-1 - many TRBV12-3/TRBV12-4 CASSLSRQGGTEAFF TGTGCCAGCAGTTTAAGCCGCCAGGGTGGCACTGAAGCTTTCTTT
TRBJ1-2 - - TRBV5-1 CASSLAREDRKDGYTF TGCGCCAGCAGCCTTGCTCGGGAAGATAGGAAGGATGGCTACACCTTC
TRBJ2-5 - - TRBV4-1 CASGRGGIQETQYF TGCGCCAGCGGCAGAGGGGGTATCCAAGAGACCCAGTACTTC
TRBJ1-1 - - TRBV7-2 CASSLWSINGGNTEAFF TGTGCCAGCAGCTTATGGAGCATTAACGGGGGGAACACTGAAGCTTTCTTT
TRBJ1-1 TRBD1 many TRBV15 CATSRENTGATEAFF TGTGCCACCAGCAGGGAGAATACAGGGGCCACTGAAGCTTTCTTT
TRBJ2-3 TRBD2 few TRBV5-1 CASSLGRSGGSDTQYF TGCGCCAGCAGCTTGGGTCGGTCGGGAGGGTCAGATACGCAGTATTTT
TRBJ2-7 - - TRBV20-1 CSAEAIHHSYEQYF TGCAGTGCGGAAGCGATCCATCATTCCTACGAGCAGTACTTC
TRBJ2-3 - few TRBV25-1 CASSDWSSTTDTQYF TGTGCCAGCAGTGATTGGTCCTCAACCACAGATACGCAGTATTTT
TRBJ1-5 TRBD1 few TRBV3-1 CASSVGQGYNQPQHF TGTGCCAGCAGCGTCGGACAGGGCTACAATCAGCCCCAGCATTTT
TRBJ1-5 TRBD1 few TRBV2 CASSNQGVSNQPQHF TGTGCCAGCAGTAATCAGGGGGTGAGCAATCAGCCCCAGCATTTT
TRBJ2-3 - - TRBV7-2 CASSSGTNGWDTQYF TGTGCCAGCAGCTCCGGGACCAACGGTTGGGATACGCAGTATTTT
TRBJ2-3 - - TRBV24-1 CATSGERYTDTQYF TGTGCCACCAGTGGCGAACGATACACAGATACGCAGTATTTT
TRBJ2-4 - - TRBV5-1 CASSPNGTPLLAKNIQYF TGCGCCAGCAGCCCCAACGGGACGCCTCTTCTAGCCAAAAACATTCAGTACTTC
TRBJ1-2 TRBD1 - TRBV6-1 CASSDPGTGHYGYTF TGTGCCAGCAGTGACCCCGGGACAGGGCACTATGGCTACACCTTC
TRBJ2-5 - - TRBV2 CASSARVGGLETQYF TGTGCCAGCAGTGCCAGGGTGGGAGGTTTGGAGACCCAGTACTTC
TRBJ2-1 TRBD2 many TRBV20-1 CSARTSGSYNEQFF TGCAGTGCTAGGACTAGCGGCTCCTACAATGAGCAGTTCTTC